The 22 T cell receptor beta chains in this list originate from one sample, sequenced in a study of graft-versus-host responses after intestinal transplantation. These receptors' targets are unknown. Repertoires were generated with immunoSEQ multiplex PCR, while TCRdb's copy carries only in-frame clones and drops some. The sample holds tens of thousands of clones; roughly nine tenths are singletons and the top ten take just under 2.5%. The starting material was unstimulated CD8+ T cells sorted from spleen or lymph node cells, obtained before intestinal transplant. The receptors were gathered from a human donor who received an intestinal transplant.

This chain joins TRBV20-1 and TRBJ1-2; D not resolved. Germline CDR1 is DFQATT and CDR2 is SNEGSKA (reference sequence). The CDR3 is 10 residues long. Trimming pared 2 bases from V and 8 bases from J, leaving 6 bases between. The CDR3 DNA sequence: TGCAGTGCTAGACCCGGGGGCTACACCTTC. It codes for CSARPGGYTF.

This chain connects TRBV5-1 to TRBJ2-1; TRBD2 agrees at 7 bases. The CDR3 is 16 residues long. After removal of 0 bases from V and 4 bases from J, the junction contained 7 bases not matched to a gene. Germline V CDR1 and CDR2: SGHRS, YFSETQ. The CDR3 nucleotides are TGCGCCAGCAGCTTGGGGAGGGACTACCCATACAATGAGCAGTTCTTC. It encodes CASSLGRDYPYNEQFF.

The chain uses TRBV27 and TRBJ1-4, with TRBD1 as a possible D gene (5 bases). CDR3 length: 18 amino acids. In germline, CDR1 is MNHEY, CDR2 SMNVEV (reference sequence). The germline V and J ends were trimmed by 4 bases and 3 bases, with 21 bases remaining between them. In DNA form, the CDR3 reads TGTGCCAGCAGTTCCACCCCCCCCCGGGGAGGGGCTAATGAAAAACTGTTTTTT. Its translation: CASSSTPPRGGANEKLFF.

In DNA form, the CDR3 reads TGTGCCAGCAGCTGGGACAGACATAATGAAAAACTGTTTTTT. This codes for CASSWDRHNEKLFF. The V call is TRBV5-6, the J call TRBJ1-4; 7 nucleotides match TRBD1. The trim removed 3 bases at V and 4 bases at J, leaving 3 bases unmatched. The CDR3 is made up of 14 amino acids. The germline V gene encodes CDR1 SGHDT and CDR2 YYEEEE.

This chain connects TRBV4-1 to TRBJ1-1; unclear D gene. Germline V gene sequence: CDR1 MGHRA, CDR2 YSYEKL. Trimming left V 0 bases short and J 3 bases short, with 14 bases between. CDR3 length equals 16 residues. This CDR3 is CASSQDGRGGYTEAFF. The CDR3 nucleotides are TGCGCCAGCAGCCAAGATGGTCGAGGCGGGTACACTGAAGCTTTCTTT.

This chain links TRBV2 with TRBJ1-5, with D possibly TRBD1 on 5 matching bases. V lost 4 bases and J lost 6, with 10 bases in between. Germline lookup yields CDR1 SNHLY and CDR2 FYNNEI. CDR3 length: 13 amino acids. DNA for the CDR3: TGTGCCAGCAGTGCCAGGGTGAGTCAGCCCCAGCATTTT. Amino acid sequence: CASSARVSQPQHF. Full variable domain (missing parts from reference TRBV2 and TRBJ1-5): EPEVTQTPSHQVTQMGQEVILRCVPISNHLYFYWYRQILGQKVEFLVSFYNNEISEKSEIFDDQFSVERPDGSNFTLKIRSTKLEDSAMYFCASSARVSQPQHFGDGTRLSIL.

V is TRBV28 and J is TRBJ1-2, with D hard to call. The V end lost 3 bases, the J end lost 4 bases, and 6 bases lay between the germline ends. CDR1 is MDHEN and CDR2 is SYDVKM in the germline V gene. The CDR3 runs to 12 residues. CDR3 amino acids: CASSFFSYGYTF. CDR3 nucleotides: TGTGCCAGCAGTTTTTTCAGCTATGGCTACACCTTC.

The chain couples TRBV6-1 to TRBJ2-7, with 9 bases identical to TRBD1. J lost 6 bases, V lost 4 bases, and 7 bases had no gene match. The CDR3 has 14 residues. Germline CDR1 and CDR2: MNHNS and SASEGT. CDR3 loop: CASSASGTGREQYF. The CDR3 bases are TGTGCCAGCAGTGCCTCCGGGACAGGGCGCGAGCAGTACTTC.

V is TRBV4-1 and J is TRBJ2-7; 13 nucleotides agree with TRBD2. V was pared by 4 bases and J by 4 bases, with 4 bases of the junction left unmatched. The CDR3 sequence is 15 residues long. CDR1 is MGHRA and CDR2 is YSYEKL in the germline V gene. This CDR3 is CASSLRLAGGYEQYF. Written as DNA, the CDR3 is TGCGCCAGCAGCCTACGACTAGCGGGGGGTTACGAGCAGTACTTC.

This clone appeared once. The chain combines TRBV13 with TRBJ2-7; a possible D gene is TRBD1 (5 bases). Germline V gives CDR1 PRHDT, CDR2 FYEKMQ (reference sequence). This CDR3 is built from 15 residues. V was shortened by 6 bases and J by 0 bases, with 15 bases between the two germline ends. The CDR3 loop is CASSKGAGFSYEQYF. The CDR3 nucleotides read TGTGCCAGCAGTAAAGGGGCAGGGTTCTCCTACGAGCAGTACTTC.

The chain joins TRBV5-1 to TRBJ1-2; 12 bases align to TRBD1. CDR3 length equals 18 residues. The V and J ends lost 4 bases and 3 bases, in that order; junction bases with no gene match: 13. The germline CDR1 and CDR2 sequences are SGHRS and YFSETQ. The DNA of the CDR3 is TGCGCCAGCAGCAGAACCGGGACAGGGGGCGGGCGGTACTATGGCTACACCTTC. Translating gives CASSRTGTGGGRYYGYTF.

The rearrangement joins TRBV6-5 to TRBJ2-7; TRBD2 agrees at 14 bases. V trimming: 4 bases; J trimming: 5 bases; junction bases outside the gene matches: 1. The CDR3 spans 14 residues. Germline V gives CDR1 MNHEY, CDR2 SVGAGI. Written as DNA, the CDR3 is TGTGCCAGCAGTTTGACTAGCGGGAGGGACGAGCAGTACTTC. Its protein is CASSLTSGRDEQYF.

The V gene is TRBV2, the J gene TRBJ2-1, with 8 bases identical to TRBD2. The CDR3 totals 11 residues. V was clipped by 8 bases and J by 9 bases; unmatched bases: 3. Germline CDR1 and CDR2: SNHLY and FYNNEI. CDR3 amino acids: CASETSAEQFF. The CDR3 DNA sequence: TGTGCCAGCGAGACTAGCGCTGAGCAGTTCTTC.

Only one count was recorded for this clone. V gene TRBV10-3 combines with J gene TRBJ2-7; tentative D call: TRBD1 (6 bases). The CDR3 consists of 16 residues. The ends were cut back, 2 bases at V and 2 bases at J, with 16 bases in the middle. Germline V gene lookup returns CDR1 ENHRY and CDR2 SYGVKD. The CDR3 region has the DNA TGTGCCATCAGTGAGCCAGCCGCGGACAGACCCTACGAGCAGTACTTC. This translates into CAISEPAADRPYEQYF.

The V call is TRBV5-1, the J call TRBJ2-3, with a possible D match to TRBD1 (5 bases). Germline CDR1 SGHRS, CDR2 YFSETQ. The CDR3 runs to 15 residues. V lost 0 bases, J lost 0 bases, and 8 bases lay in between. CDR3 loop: CASSLAGSSTDTQYF. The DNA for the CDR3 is TGCGCCAGCAGCTTGGCAGGGTCTAGCACAGATACGCAGTATTTT.

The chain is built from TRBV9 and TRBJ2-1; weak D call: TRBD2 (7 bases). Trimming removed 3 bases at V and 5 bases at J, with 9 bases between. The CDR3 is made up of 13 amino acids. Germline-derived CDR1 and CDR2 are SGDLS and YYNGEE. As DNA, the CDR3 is TGTGCCAGCAGCGAGGGGGGGGACAATGAGCAGTTCTTC. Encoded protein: CASSEGGDNEQFF.

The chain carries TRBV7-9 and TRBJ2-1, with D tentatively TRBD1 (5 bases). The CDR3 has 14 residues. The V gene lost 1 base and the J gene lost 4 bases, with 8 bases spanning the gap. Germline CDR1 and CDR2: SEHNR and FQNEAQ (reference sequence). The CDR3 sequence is CASSLVQGYNEQFF. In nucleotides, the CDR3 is TGTGCCAGCAGCTTAGTGCAGGGTTACAATGAGCAGTTCTTC.

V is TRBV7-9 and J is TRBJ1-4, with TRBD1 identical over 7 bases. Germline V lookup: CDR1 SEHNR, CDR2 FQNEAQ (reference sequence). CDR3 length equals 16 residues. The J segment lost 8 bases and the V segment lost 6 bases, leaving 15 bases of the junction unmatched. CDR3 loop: CASSLWYPQGGEKLFF. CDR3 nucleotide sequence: TGTGCCAGCAGTCTGTGGTATCCTCAGGGGGGAGAAAAACTGTTTTTT. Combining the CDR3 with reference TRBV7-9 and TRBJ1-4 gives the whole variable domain DTGVSQNPRHKITKRGQNVTFRCDPISEHNRLYWYRQTLGQGPEFLTYFQNEAQLEKSRLLSDRFSAERPKGSFSTLEIQRTEQGDSAMYLCASSLWYPQGGEKLFFGSGTQLSVL.

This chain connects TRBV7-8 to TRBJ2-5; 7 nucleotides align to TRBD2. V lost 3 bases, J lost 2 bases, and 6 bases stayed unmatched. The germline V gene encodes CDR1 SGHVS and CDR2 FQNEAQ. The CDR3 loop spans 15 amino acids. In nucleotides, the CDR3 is TGTGCCAGCAGCTTTGGACTAGGGCTGCAAGAGACCCAGTACTTC. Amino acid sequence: CASSFGLGLQETQYF. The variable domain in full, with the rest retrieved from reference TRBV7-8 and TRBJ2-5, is GAGVSQSPRYKVAKRGQDVALRCDPISGHVSLFWYQQALGQGPEFLTYFQNEAQLDKSGLPSDRFFAERPEGSVSTLKIQRTQQEDSAVYLCASSFGLGLQETQYFGPGTRLLVL.

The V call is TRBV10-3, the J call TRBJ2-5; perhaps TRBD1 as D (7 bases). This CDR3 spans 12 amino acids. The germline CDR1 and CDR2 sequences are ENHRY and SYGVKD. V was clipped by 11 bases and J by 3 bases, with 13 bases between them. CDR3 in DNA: TGTGCCGCGGGACAGAACGAAGAGACCCAGTACTTC. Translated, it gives CAAGQNEETQYF.

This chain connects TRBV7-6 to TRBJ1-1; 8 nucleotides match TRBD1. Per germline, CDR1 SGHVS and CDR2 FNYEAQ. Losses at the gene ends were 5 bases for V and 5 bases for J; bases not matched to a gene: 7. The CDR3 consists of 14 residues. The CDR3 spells CASSTRGRRTEAFF. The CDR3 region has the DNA TGTGCCAGCAGCACCAGGGGGCGTAGAACTGAAGCTTTCTTT.

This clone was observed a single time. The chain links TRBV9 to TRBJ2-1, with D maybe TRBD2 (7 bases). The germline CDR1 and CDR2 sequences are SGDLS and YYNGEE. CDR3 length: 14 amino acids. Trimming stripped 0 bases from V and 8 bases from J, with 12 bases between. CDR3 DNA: TGTGCCAGCAGCGTAGCTACGGGGGGCCATGAGCAGTTCTTC. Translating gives CASSVATGGHEQFF.